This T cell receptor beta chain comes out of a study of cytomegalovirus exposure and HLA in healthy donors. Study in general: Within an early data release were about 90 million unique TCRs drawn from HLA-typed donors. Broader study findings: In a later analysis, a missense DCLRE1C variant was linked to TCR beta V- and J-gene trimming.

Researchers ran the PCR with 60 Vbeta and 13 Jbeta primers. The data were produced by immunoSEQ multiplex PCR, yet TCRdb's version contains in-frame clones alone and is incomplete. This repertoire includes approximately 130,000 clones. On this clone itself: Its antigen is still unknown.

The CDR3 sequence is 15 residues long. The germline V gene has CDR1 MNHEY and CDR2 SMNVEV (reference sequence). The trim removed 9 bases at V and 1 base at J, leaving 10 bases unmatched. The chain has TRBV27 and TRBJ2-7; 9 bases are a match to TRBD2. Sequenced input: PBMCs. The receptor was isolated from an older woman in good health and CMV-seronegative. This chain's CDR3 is CASWRGGGGSYEQYF. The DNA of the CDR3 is TGTGCCAGTTGGAGGGGCGGGGGGGGATCCTACGAGCAGTACTTC.